Here is one T cell receptor beta chain with its context. Its cognate antigen is unknown. CDR3 length: 15 amino acids. The trim removed 3 bases at V and 5 bases at J, leaving 8 bases unmatched. The germline CDR1 and CDR2 sequences are MGHRA and YSYEKL. Time point meaning: blood from clinic visit 5 months post-surgery; TSC patient then seizure free. Before surgery, patients took at least one anti-epileptic drug. The sample comes from a study of brain T cells in children with intractable seizures. Findings of the study overall: HCMV serostatus was not known, and viral specificity came from CDR3 similarity only.

Profiled with immunoSEQ multiplex PCR; TCRdb holds only in-frame clones, not every one. The sample holds 300,000 to 400,000 clones, about 93% seen once. This clonotype originated in a boy in the first two years of life with tuberous sclerosis and intractable seizures. The specimen comprised peripheral blood, sampled roughly 5 months after surgery. The chain combines TRBV4-1 with TRBJ2-5; 8 bases align to TRBD2. The CDR3 sequence: CASSQFSGTGETQYF. CDR3 DNA: TGCGCCAGCAGCCAGTTTAGCGGGACTGGCGAGACCCAGTACTTC.